A selection of T cell receptor beta chains follows, all from one sample in a study of blood T cell repertoires in COVID-19. TCRdb's table, derived via immunoSEQ multiplex PCR, lists solely in-frame clones and lacks some. The sample contains under 300,000 clones, about 87% of which appear only once. Sequences were obtained from PBMCs or T cells enriched from blood (not recorded which). Receptors originate from a woman between 50 and 59 years old who had recovered from COVID-19. The CDR3 runs from the conserved cysteine through the conserved F or W. D genes are given only for firm matches. The size entry is marked missing in some rows and otherwise reads once, few, many or a size class.

j_gene | d_gene | abundance | v_gene | CDR3nt | CDR3aa
TRBJ2-1 | TRBD2 | . | TRBV11-3 | TGTGCCAGCAGCCTTGTGGAGCGGGAGAAGCAGTTCTTC | CASSLVEREKQFF
TRBJ1-2 | TRBD1 | . | TRBV28 | TGTGCCAGCAGTACCGGGACAGGGTACTATGGCTACACCTTC | CASSTGTGYYGYTF
TRBJ1-4 | TRBD1 | . | TRBV11-1 | TGTGCCAGCAGAGAAACAGGGGGCGTAGATGAAAAACTGTTTTTT | CASRETGGVDEKLFF
TRBJ2-7 | TRBD1 | . | TRBV19 | TGTGCCAGTAGTCCCGGCCTTCTGACAGGGAGCTCCTACGAGCAGTACTTC | CASSPGLLTGSSYEQYF
TRBJ2-7 | . | . | TRBV6-5 | TGTGCCAGCAGCTCCCATGCCAGCTCCTACGAGCAGTACTTC | CASSSHASSYEQYF
TRBJ1-2 | TRBD1 | few | TRBV28 | TGTGCCAGCATGAGACAGGGTGCTCTCGGCTATGGCTACACCTTC | CASMRQGALGYGYTF
TRBJ2-5 | TRBD2 | . | TRBV5-1 | TGCGCCAGCAGCTTGGGGACTAGCGGGATTAAAGAGACCCAGTACTTC | CASSLGTSGIKETQYF
TRBJ2-5 | . | once | TRBV28 | TGTGCCAGCAGTTTTCTGCCGGGAGCCCAATTAGAGACCCAGTACTTC | CASSFLPGAQLETQYF
TRBJ1-5 | . | . | TRBV7-8 | TGTGCCAGCAGCTTATATTCTTCCGGACAATCCAATCAGCCCCAGCATTTT | CASSLYSSGQSNQPQHF
TRBJ2-5 | . | once | TRBV5-1 | TGCGCCAGCAGCTTGGAGGCGGGGCGGGCAGAGACCCAGTACTTC | CASSLEAGRAETQYF
TRBJ2-2 | TRBD2 | . | TRBV6-2/TRBV6-3 | TGTGCCAGCAGTTCGCTGACTAGCGGGAGTAGCACCGGGGAGCTGTTTTTT | CASSSLTSGSSTGELFF
TRBJ1-2 | . | . | TRBV28 | TGTGCCAGCAGTCTCGGGAGGAGCCCCTACACCTTC | CASSLGRSPYTF
TRBJ1-5 | . | . | TRBV6-1 | TGTGCCAGCAGTGAAGGATGGGACAAAGGCAATCAGCCCCAGCATTTT | CASSEGWDKGNQPQHF
TRBJ1-1 | TRBD1 | . | TRBV19 | TGTGCCAGTAGTCAACGGGACAGGGGGGCGGCGGGTCCTGAAGCTTTCTTT | CASSQRDRGAAGPEAFF
TRBJ2-2 | TRBD1 | once | TRBV7-9 | TGTGCCAGCAGCTTAAGACGGACAGGGTTGAGCGGGGAGCTGTTTTTT | CASSLRRTGLSGELFF
TRBJ1-1 | . | . | TRBV24-1 | TGTGCCACCAGTGAGTCCTTCGGGAACACTGAAGCTTTCTTT | CATSESFGNTEAFF
TRBJ1-3 | . | . | TRBV6-5 | TGTGCCAGCAGTTCCGGTGGAAACACCATATATTTT | CASSSGGNTIYF
TRBJ2-2 | TRBD2 | . | TRBV7-2 | TGTGCCAGCAGCCAGACGGGGGCTAGCGGGAGTTCCGGGGAGCTGTTTTTT | CASSQTGASGSSGELFF
TRBJ2-7 | . | . | TRBV7-9 | TGTGCCAGCAGCTTGGGGCGGGAGCAGTACTTC | CASSLGREQYF
TRBJ2-7 | . | . | TRBV10-2 | TGCGCCAGCAGTGAGTGGGCTGCTCAGCAGTACTTC | CASSEWAAQQYF
TRBJ2-3 | . | . | TRBV4-1 | TGCGCCAGCAGCCGAAATAGCGGTGGCACAGATACGCAGTATTTT | CASSRNSGGTDTQYF
TRBJ2-7 | . | . | TRBV28 | TGTGCCAGCGGACCCGGAGGGGGGGGAATCTACGAGCAGTACTTC | CASGPGGGGIYEQYF
TRBJ1-5 | TRBD1 | . | TRBV6-5 | TGTGCCAGCAGGGCCGGGACAGGAGGGAATCAGCCCCAGCATTTT | CASRAGTGGNQPQHF
TRBJ1-5 | . | . | TRBV18 | TGTGCCAGCTCGGAATCAGGGCAGTTTCAGCCCCAGCATTTT | CASSESGQFQPQHF
TRBJ1-4 | . | . | TRBV5-6 | TGTGCCAGCAGCTTGGGGACAAGGATTAATGAAAAACTGTTTTTT | CASSLGTRINEKLFF
TRBJ2-3 | . | . | TRBV7-9 | TGTGCCAGCAGCTTAGTGAGTAGCGGCGGTACGCAGTATTTT | CASSLVSSGGTQYF
TRBJ1-1 | . | . | TRBV5-1 | TGCGCCAGCAGCTTGACACCCTCTGAAGCTTTCTTT | CASSLTPSEAFF
TRBJ1-5 | . | . | TRBV7-2 | TGTGCCAGCAGCTCCCACGGGGGGGGAAGCAATCAGCCCCAGCATTTT | CASSSHGGGSNQPQHF
TRBJ1-2 | . | . | TRBV2 | TGTGCCAGCAGTGAAGGCGGGACTGACGAATATGGCTACACCTTC | CASSEGGTDEYGYTF
TRBJ2-7 | . | . | TRBV7-2 | TGTGCCAGCAGCTTTCTACAGCAGATCCCCTACGAGCAGTACTTC | CASSFLQQIPYEQYF
TRBJ2-7 | TRBD1 | . | TRBV19 | TGTGCCAGTAGTATGGAGATTTACGGGACAGGGGAGTACGAGCAGTACTTC | CASSMEIYGTGEYEQYF
TRBJ1-1 | TRBD1 | . | TRBV7-9 | TGTGCCAGCAGCCGGGACAGAAACACTGAAGCTTTCTTT | CASSRDRNTEAFF
TRBJ1-1 | . | . | TRBV6-2/TRBV6-3 | TGTGCCAGCAGTTATTCCCGAGAGACTGAGAACACTGAAGCTTTCTTT | CASSYSRETENTEAFF
TRBJ2-1 | . | . | TRBV27 | TGTGCCAGCAGTTCCCTGGCGGGAAGGAACTACAATGAGCAGTTCTTC | CASSSLAGRNYNEQFF
TRBJ2-3 | . | . | TRBV7-2 | TGTGCCAGCAGCTTACCAGTTAGCACAGATACGCAGTATTTT | CASSLPVSTDTQYF
TRBJ2-1 | TRBD2 | once | TRBV27 | TGTGCCAGCAGTTTATTGCGGGAGGAGGGTGAGCAGTTCTTC | CASSLLREEGEQFF
TRBJ2-1 | TRBD2 | . | TRBV10-1 | TGCGCCAGCAACATGAGACTAGCGCAAAATGAGCAGTTCTTC | CASNMRLAQNEQFF
TRBJ2-1 | . | . | TRBV7-2 | TGTGCCAGCAGCTTAGAATTTTACATCTCCTACAATGAGCAGTTCTTC | CASSLEFYISYNEQFF
TRBJ1-2 | . | . | TRBV5-4 | TGTGCCAGCAGCTTGGCCGGGGGTAGGGGCTATGGCTACACCTTC | CASSLAGGRGYGYTF
TRBJ1-6 | TRBD1 | few | TRBV11-2 | TGTGCCAGCAGCAGTTTACAGGGGGCAAGTTTTAATTCACCCCTCCACTTT | CASSSLQGASFNSPLHF
TRBJ2-1 | . | . | TRBV7-7 | TGTGCTAGCAGTCAGGGGGGTATTGGTGAGCAGTTCTTC | CASSQGGIGEQFF
TRBJ1-5 | . | once | TRBV7-2 | TGTGCCAGCAGCCTAGGTGACTCTAGCAATCAGCCCCAGCATTTT | CASSLGDSSNQPQHF
TRBJ1-2 | TRBD1 | . | TRBV11-2 | TGTGCCAGCAGACCCGACAGGGCGAGAGGCTACACCTTC | CASRPDRARGYTF
TRBJ2-3 | . | once | TRBV28 | TGTGCCAGCAGTTTTCTAGCAAATACGCAGTATTTT | CASSFLANTQYF
TRBJ1-1 | . | . | TRBV10-3 | TGTGCCTCGGGGGGGGCGCACACTGAAGCTTTCTTT | CASGGAHTEAFF
TRBJ2-3 | . | . | TRBV11-3 | TGTGCCAGCAGCTCGGGACACTCCACAGATACGCAGTATTTT | CASSSGHSTDTQYF
TRBJ2-3 | . | . | TRBV10-3 | TGTGCCATCAGTGACCCCCGGGGGGCAGGCACAGATACGCAGTATTTT | CAISDPRGAGTDTQYF
TRBJ1-2 | . | . | TRBV6-2/TRBV6-3 | TGTGCCAGCAGTAGGGGGAGAGGAGCTAACTATGGCTACACCTTC | CASSRGRGANYGYTF
TRBJ1-1 | . | . | TRBV7-3 | TGTGCCAGCAGTTCCCAGGCTAACACTGAAGCTTTCTTT | CASSSQANTEAFF
TRBJ1-1 | TRBD1 | . | TRBV18 | TGTGCCAGCTCACCAGGGACAGGTCCTACTGAAGCTTTCTTT | CASSPGTGPTEAFF
TRBJ2-1 | TRBD1 | . | TRBV6-2/TRBV6-3 | TGTGCCAGCAGTAGCCTTGGACAGGGGATCGACAATGAGCAGTTCTTC | CASSSLGQGIDNEQFF
TRBJ2-6 | . | few | TRBV4-1 | TGCGCCAGCAGCCAAGATAGGAGCTCTGGGGCCAACGTCCTGACTTTC | CASSQDRSSGANVLTF